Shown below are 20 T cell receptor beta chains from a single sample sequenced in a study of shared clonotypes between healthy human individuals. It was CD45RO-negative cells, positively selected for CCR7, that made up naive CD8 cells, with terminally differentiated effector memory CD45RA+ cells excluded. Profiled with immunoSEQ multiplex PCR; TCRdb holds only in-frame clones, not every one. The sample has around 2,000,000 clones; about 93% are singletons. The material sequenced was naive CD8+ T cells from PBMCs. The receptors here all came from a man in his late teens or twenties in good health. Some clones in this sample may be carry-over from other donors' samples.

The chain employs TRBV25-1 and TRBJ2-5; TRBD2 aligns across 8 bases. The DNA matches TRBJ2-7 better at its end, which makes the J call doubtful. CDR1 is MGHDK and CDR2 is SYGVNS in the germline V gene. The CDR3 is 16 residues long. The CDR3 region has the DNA TGTGCCAGCAGTGCCCCACCGGGACTAGGAACCTACGAGCAGTACTTC. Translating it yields CASSAPPGLGTYEQYF.

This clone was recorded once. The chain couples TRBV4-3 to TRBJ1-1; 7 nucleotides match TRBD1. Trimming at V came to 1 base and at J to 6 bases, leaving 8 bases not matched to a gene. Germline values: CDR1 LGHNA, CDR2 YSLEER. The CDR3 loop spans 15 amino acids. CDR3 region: CASSQGQGSWAEAFF. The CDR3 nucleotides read TGCGCCAGCAGCCAAGGACAGGGCTCTTGGGCTGAAGCTTTCTTT.

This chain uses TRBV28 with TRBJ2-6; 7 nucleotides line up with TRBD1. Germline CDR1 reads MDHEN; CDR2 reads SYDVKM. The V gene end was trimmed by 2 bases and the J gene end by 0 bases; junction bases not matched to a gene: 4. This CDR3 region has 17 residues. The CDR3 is CASSLRDSRSGANVLTF. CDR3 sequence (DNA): TGTGCCAGCAGTTTAAGGGACAGCCGCTCTGGGGCCAACGTCCTGACTTTC.

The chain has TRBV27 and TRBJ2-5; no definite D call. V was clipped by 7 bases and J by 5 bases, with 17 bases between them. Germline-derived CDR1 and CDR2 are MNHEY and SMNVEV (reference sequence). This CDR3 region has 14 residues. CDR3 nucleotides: TGTGCCAGCAAACCAAGGCCAGCACAGGAGACCCAGTACTTC. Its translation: CASKPRPAQETQYF.

The CDR3 bases are TGTGCCACCAGCAGAGATCGTATGACAGCCGGGGAGCTGTTTTTT. It codes for CATSRDRMTAGELFF. The chain uses TRBV15 and TRBJ2-2; the D gene is possibly TRBD1 (5 bases). V was cut by 0 bases and J by 6 bases, with 11 bases left in between. Germline values: CDR1 LNHNV, CDR2 YYDKDF (reference sequence). The CDR3 length is 15 residues.

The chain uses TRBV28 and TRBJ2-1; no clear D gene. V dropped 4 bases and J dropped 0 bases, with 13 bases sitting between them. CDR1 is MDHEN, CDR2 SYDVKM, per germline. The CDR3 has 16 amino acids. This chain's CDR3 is CASSWAPRNSYNEQFF. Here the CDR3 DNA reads TGTGCCAGCAGTTGGGCGCCGCGCAACTCCTACAATGAGCAGTTCTTC.

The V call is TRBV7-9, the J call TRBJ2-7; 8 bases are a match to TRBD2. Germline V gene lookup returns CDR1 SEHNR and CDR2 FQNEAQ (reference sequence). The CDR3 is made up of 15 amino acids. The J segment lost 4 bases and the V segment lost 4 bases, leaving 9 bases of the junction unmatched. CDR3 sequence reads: CASSSTGTSMYEQYF. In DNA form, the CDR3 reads TGTGCCAGCAGCTCAACCGGGACTAGTATGTACGAGCAGTACTTC. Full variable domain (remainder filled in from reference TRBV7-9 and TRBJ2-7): DTGVSQNPRHKITKRGQNVTFRCDPISEHNRLYWYRQTLGQGPEFLTYFQNEAQLEKSRLLSDRFSAERPKGSFSTLEIQRTEQGDSAMYLCASSSTGTSMYEQYFGPGTRLTVT.

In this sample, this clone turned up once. CDR3 sequence (DNA): TGTGCCAGCAGCCCAGGGCCGGATCCAGAGACCCAGTACTTC. Translated, it gives CASSPGPDPETQYF. The chain has TRBV7-2 and TRBJ2-5, with a possible D match to TRBD1 (5 bases). CDR1 and CDR2 from the germline V gene are SGHTA and FQGNSA. The CDR3 contains 14 residues. Trimming removed 5 bases at V and 4 bases at J, with 14 bases between.

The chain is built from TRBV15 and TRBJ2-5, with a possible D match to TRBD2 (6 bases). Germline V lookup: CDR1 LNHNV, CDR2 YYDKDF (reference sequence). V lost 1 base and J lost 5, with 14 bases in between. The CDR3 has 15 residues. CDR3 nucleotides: TGTGCCACCAGCAGAGTGATGGATGGGGGGGAGACCCAGTACTTC. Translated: CATSRVMDGGETQYF.

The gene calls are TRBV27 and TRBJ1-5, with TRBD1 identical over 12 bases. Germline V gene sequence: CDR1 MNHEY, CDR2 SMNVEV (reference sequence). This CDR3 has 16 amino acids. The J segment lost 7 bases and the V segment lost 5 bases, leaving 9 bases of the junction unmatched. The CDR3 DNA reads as TGTGCCAGCAGTCCTTCCGGGACAGGGGGCAGGCAGCCCCAGCATTTT. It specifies CASSPSGTGGRQPQHF.

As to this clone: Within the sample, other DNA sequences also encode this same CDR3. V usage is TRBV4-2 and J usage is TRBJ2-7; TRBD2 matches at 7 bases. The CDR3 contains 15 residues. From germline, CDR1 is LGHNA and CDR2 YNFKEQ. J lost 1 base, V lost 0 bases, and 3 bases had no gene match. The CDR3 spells CASSQDPGGSYEQYF. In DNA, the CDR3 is TGTGCCAGCAGCCAAGATCCCGGGGGGTCCTACGAGCAGTACTTC.

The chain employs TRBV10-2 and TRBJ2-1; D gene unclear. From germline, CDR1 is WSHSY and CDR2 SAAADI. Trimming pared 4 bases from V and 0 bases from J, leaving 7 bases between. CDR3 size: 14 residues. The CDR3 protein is CASSGRNSYNEQFF. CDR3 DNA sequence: TGCGCCAGCAGTGGCAGGAACTCCTACAATGAGCAGTTCTTC.

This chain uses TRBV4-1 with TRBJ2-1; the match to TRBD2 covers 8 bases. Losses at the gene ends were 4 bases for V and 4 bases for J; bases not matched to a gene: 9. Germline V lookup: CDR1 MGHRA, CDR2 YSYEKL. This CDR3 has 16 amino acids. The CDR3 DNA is TGCGCCAGCAGCCCCCGCGCGGGGGGAGGATACAATGAGCAGTTCTTC. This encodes CASSPRAGGGYNEQFF.

Here the CDR3 DNA reads TGTGCCAGCAGTTTAAAAGGATCCGAGGCAGATACGCAGTATTTT. The encoded protein is CASSLKGSEADTQYF. The chain is built from TRBV28 and TRBJ2-3; no definite D call. This CDR3 comprises 15 residues. Trimming took off 2 bases at V and 4 bases at J, with 13 bases between the two ends. CDR1 MDHEN and CDR2 SYDVKM come from the germline V gene. Full variable domain (rest looked up from reference TRBV28 and TRBJ2-3): DVKVTQSSRYLVKRTGEKVFLECVQDMDHENMFWYRQDPGLGLRLIYFSYDVKMKEKGDIPEGYSVSREKKERFSLILESASTNQTSMYLCASSLKGSEADTQYFGPGTRLTVL.

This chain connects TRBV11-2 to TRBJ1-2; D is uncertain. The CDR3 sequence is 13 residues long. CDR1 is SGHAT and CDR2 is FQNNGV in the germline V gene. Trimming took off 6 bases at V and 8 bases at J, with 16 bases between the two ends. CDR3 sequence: CASRIREGGGYTF. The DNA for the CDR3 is TGTGCCAGCAGAATCAGAGAAGGAGGCGGCTACACCTTC.

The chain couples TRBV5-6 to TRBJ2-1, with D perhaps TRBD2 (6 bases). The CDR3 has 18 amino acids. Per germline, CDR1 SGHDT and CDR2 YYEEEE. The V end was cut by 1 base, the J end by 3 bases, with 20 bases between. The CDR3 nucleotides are TGTGCCAGCAGCTTGTACGGGTTTAGCGGCCCACGCTACAATGAGCAGTTCTTC. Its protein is CASSLYGFSGPRYNEQFF.

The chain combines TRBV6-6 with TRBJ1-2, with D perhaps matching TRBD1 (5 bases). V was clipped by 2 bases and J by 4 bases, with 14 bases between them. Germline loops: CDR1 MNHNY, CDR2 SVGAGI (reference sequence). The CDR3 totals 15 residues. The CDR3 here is CASSYIQRGPYGYTF. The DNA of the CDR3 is TGTGCCAGCAGTTACATACAACGGGGACCCTATGGCTACACCTTC.

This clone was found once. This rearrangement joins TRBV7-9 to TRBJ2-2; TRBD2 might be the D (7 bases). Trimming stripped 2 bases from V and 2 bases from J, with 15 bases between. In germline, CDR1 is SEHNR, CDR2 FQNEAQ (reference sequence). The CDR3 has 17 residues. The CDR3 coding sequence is TGTGCCAGCAGCTTACCCGCGGGGGCCGCAAACACCGGGGAGCTGTTTTTT. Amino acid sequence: CASSLPAGAANTGELFF.

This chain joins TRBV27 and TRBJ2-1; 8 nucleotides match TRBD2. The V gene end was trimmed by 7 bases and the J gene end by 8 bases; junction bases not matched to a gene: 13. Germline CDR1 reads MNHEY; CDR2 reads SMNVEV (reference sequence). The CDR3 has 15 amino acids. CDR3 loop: CASTLHSGSGDEQFF. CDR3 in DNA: TGTGCCAGCACCCTACACAGCGGGAGCGGCGATGAGCAGTTCTTC.

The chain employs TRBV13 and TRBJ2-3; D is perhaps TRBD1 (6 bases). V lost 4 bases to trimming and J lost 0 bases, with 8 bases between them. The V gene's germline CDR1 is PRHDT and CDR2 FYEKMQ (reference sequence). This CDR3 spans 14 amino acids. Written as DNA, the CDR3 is TGTGCCAGCAGCTCGGACAGAAGCACAGATACGCAGTATTTT. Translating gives CASSSDRSTDTQYF.